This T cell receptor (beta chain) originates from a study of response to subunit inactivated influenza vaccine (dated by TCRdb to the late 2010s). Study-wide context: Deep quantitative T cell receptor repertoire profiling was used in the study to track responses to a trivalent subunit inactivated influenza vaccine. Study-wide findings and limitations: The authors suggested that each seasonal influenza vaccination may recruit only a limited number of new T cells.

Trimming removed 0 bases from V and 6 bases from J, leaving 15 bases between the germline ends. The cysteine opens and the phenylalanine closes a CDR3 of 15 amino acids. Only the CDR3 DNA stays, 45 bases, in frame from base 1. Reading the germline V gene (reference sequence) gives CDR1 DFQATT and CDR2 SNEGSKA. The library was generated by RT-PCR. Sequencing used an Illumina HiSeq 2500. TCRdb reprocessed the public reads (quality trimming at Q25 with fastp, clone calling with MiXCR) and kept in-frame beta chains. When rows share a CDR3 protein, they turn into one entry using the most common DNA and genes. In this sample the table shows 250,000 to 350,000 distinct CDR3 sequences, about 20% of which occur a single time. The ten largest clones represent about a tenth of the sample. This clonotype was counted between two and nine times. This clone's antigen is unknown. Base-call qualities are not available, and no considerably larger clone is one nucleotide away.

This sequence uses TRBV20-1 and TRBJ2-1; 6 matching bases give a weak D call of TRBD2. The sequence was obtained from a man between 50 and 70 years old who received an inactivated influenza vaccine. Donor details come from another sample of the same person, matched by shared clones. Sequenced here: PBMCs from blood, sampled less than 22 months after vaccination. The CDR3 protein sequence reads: CSARDLAKAGNEQFF. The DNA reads TGCAGTGCTAGAGACCTAGCGAAGGCAGGCAATGAGCAGTTCTTC.